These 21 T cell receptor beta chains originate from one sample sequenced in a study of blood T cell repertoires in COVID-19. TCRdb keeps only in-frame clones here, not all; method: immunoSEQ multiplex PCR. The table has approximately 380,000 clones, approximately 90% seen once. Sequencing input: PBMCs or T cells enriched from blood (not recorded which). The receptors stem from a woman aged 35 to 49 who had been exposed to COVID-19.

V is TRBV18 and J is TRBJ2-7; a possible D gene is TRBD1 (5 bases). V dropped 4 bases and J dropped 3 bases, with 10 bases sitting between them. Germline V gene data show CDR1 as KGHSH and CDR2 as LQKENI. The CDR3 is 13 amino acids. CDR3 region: CASSLKDSYEQYF. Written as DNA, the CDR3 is TGTGCCAGCTCACTAAAAGACAGCTACGAGCAGTACTTC.

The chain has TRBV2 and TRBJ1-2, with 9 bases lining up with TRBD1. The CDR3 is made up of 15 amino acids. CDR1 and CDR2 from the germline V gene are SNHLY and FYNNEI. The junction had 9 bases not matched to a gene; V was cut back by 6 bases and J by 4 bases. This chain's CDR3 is CASSGEGQGAYGYTF. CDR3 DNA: TGTGCCAGCAGCGGGGAGGGACAGGGCGCCTATGGCTACACCTTC.

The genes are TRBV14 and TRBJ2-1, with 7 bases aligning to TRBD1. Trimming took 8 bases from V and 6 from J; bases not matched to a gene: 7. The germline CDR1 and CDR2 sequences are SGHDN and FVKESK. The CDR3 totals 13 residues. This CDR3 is CASGTEKINEQFF. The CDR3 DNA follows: TGTGCCAGCGGGACAGAGAAAATCAATGAGCAGTTCTTC.

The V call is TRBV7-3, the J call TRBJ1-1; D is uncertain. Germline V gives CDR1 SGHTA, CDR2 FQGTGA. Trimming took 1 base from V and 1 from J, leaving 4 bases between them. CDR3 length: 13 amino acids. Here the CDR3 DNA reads TGTGCCAGCAGCTTAAATAGGAACACTGAAGCTTTCTTT. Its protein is CASSLNRNTEAFF.

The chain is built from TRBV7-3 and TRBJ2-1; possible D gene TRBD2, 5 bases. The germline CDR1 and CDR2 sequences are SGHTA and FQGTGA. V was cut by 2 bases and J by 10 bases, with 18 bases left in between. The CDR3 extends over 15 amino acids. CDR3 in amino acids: CASSLQAGLVGEQFF. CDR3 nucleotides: TGTGCCAGCAGCTTACAGGCGGGTCTAGTAGGCGAGCAGTTCTTC.

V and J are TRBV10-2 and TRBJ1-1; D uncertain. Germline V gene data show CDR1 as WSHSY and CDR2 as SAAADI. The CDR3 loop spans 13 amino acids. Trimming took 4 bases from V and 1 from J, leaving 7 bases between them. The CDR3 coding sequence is TGCGCCAGCAGTGCGGGGAAGAACACTGAAGCTTTCTTT. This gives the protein CASSAGKNTEAFF.

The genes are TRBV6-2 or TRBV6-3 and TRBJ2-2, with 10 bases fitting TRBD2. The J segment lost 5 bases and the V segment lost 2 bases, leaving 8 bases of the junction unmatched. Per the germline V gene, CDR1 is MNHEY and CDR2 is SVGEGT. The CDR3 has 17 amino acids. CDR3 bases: TGTGCCAGCAGTTACCAAAGCGGGAGGGCCGGTACCGGGGAGCTGTTTTTT. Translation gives CASSYQSGRAGTGELFF.

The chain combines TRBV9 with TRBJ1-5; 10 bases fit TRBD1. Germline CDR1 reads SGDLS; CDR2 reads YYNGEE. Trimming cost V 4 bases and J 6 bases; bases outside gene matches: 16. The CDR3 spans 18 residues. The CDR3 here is CASSRGEGTGDFSQPQHF. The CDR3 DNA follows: TGTGCCAGCAGCCGGGGTGAGGGGACAGGGGACTTTTCTCAGCCCCAGCATTTT.

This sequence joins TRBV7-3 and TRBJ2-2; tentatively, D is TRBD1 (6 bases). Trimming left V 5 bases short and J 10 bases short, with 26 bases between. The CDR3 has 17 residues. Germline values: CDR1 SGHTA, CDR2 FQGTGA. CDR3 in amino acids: CASSPHRVSSDKEELFF. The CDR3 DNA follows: TGTGCCAGCAGCCCCCACAGGGTATCTTCCGATAAAGAGGAGCTGTTTTTT.

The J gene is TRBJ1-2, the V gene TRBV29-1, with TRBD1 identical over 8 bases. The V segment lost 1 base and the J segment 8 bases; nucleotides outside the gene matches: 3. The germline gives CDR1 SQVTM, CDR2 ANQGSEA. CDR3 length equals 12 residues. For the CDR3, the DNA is TGCAGCGTTGAAGTCAGGGGGCAAGGCTACACCTTC. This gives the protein CSVEVRGQGYTF.

CDR3 residues: CASSPRRQGAGETQYF. CDR3 DNA: TGTGCCAGCAGCCCCCGAAGACAGGGGGCTGGGGAGACCCAGTACTTC. V gene TRBV7-9 combines with J gene TRBJ2-5; 10 bases are shared with TRBD1. Germline V CDR1 and CDR2: SEHNR, FQNEAQ (reference sequence). The CDR3 runs 16 residues. V gave up 5 bases and J gave up 5 bases; unmatched junction bases: 11.

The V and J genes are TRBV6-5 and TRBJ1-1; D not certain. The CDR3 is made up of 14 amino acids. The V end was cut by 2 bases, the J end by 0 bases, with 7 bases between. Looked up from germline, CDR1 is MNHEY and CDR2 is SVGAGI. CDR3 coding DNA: TGTGCCAGCAGTTACGACAAAATGAACACTGAAGCTTTCTTT. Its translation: CASSYDKMNTEAFF.

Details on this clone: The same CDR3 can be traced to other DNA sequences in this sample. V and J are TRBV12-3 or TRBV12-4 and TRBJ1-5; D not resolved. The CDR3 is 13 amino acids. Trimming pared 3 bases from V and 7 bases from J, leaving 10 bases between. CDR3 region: CASSFGGSQPQHF. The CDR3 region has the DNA TGTGCCAGCAGTTTCGGCGGGAGCCAGCCCCAGCATTTT.

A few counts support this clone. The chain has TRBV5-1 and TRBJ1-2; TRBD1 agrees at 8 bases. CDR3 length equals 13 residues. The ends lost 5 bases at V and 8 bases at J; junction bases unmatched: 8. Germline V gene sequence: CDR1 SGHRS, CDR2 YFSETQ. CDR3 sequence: CASRSGQEEGYTF. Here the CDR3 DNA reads TGCGCCAGCAGGTCGGGACAGGAAGAAGGCTACACCTTC.

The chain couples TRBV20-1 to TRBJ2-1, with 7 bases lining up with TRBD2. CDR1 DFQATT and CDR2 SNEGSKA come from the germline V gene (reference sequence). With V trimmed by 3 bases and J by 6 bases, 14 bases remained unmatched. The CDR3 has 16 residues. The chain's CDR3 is CSASSGGGARGNEQFF. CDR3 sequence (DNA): TGCAGTGCTAGTTCGGGAGGCGGGGCCCGGGGCAATGAGCAGTTCTTC.

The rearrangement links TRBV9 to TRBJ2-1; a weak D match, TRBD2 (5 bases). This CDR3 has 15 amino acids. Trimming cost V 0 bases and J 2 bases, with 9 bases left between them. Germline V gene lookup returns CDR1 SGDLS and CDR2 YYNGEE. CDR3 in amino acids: CASSVGDGAYNEQFF. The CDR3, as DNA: TGTGCCAGCAGCGTAGGTGACGGGGCCTACAATGAGCAGTTCTTC.

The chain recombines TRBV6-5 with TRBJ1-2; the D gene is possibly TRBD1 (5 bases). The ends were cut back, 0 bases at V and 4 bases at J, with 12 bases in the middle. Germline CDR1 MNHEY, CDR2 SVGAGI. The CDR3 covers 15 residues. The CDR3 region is CASSYSAGPTYGYTF. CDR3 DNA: TGTGCCAGCAGTTACTCGGCAGGGCCTACCTATGGCTACACCTTC.

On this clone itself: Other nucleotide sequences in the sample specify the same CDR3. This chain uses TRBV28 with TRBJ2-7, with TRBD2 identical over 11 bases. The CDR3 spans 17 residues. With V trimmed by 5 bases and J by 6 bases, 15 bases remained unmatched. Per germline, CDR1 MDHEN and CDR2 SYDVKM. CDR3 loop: CASSPTDPGLAVGEQYF. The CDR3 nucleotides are TGTGCCAGCAGTCCCACAGATCCGGGACTAGCGGTGGGCGAGCAGTACTTC.

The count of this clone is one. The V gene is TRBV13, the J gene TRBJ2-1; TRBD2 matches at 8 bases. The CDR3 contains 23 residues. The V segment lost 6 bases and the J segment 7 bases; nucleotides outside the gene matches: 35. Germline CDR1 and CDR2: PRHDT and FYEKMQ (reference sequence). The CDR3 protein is CASSPTTFRLKPHSGGGYNEQFF. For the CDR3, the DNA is TGTGCCAGCAGTCCAACTACCTTCCGACTAAAACCCCACTCCGGGGGGGGGTATAATGAGCAGTTCTTC.

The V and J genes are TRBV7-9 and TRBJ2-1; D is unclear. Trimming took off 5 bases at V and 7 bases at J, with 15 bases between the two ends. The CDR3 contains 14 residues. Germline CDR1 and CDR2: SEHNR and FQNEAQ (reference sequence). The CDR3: CASSPPSADNEQFF. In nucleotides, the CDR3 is TGTGCCAGCAGCCCCCCCTCCGCGGATAATGAGCAGTTCTTC.

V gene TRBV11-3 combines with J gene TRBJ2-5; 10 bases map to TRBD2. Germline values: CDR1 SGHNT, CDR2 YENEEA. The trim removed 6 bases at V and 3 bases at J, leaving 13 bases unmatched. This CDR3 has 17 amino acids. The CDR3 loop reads CASSPEGGLARKETQYF. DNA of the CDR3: TGTGCCAGCAGTCCCGAGGGGGGACTAGCGAGAAAAGAGACCCAGTACTTC.